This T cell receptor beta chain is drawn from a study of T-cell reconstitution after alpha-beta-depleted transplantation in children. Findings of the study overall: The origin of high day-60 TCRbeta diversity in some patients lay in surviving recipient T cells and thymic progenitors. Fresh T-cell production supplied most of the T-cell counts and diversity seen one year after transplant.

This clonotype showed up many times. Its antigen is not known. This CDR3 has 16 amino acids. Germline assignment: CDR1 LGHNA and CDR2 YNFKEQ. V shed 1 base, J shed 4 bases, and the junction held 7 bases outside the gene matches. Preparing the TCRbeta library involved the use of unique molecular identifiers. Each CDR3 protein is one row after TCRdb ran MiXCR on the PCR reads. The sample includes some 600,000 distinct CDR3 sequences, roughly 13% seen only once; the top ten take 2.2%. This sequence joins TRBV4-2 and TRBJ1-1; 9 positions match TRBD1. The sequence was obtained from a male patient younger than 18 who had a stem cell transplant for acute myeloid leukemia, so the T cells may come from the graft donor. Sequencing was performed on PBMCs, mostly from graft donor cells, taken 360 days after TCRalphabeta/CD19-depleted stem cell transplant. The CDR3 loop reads CASSQVMTGGSTEAFF. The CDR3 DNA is TGTGCCAGCAGCCAAGTTATGACAGGGGGTAGCACTGAAGCTTTCTTT.